This passage covers 22 T cell receptor beta chains from one sample sequenced in a study of T cells in Graves' hyperthyroidism and ophthalmopathy. RNA transcripts yielded amplified TCR beta CDR3 regions. An initial round of RT-PCR targeting the TCR CDR3 relied on the HTBI primer set. TCRdb reanalysed the multiplex PCR reads using MiXCR and keeps one entry per CDR3 protein. The sample carries approximately 570,000 distinct CDR3 sequences, about 20% recorded once. Sequenced: blood. These receptors all come from a man aged 35 to 55 with Graves' ophthalmopathy.

This chain uses TRBV6-5 with TRBJ1-3; no definite D call. Germline loops: CDR1 MNHEY, CDR2 SVGAGI. This CDR3 contains 11 residues. V lost 0 bases and J 7 bases, leaving 1 base between the germline ends. CDR3 in DNA: TGTGCCAGCAGTTACTCGAACACCATATATTTT. This gives the protein CASSYSNTIYF.

The sample holds a few counts of this clonotype. The chain recombines TRBV28 with TRBJ1-1; D perhaps matches TRBD1 (6 bases). V lost 3 bases and J lost 0, with 14 bases in between. The CDR3 is 16 residues long. Germline V lookup: CDR1 MDHEN, CDR2 SYDVKM. As DNA, the CDR3 is TGTGCCAGCAGTTTTCGGTCGGACAGTATGAACACTGAAGCTTTCTTT. This gives the protein CASSFRSDSMNTEAFF.

With respect to this clonotype: Mismatch with germline at one junction end may stem from a read error. The chain uses TRBV2 and TRBJ1-6, with 10 bases that match TRBD1. Germline values: CDR1 SNHLY, CDR2 FYNNEI. This CDR3 is built from 16 residues. The CDR3 sequence: CASRPGDRGGSSPLRF. The DNA of the CDR3 is TGTGCCAGCAGACCTGGGGACAGGGGAGGAAGTTCACCCCTCCGCTTT.

CDR3 nucleotide sequence: TGCGCCAGCAGCTCCTCCCCCGACAAGCGGGAGAGGGGTGAGCAGTTCTTC. It codes for CASSSSPDKRERGEQFF. This chain connects TRBV5-1 to TRBJ2-1; 8 bases map to TRBD2. Germline lookup yields CDR1 SGHRS and CDR2 YFSETQ. The CDR3 extends over 17 amino acids. With 3 bases clipped from V and 9 bases from J, the junction kept 17 bases outside the gene matches.

This clonotype was found many times. The rearrangement links TRBV18 to TRBJ2-3; 9 nucleotides line up with TRBD2. Germline V lookup: CDR1 KGHSH, CDR2 LQKENI. The CDR3 has 16 residues. Trimming at V came to 4 bases and at J to 3 bases, leaving 8 bases not matched to a gene. The CDR3 reads CASSLLAGSRTDTQYF. In DNA, the CDR3 is TGTGCCAGCTCACTCCTAGCGGGATCGAGGACAGATACGCAGTATTTT.

This rearrangement joins TRBV7-9 to TRBJ2-3; 8 nucleotides match TRBD1. V was clipped by 4 bases and J by 2 bases; unmatched bases: 5. Germline V gene lookup returns CDR1 SEHNR and CDR2 FQNEAQ (reference sequence). This CDR3 comprises 15 residues. CDR3 DNA sequence: TGTGCCAGCAGCTCCACAGGGGGGTACACAGATACGCAGTATTTT. Residues: CASSSTGGYTDTQYF.

This clonotype was counted only a few times. One junction end disagrees with the germline gene, perhaps due to a read error. The rearrangement joins TRBV12-3 or TRBV12-4 to TRBJ1-6; 7 nucleotides agree with TRBD1. The CDR3 extends over 15 amino acids. The CDR3 DNA follows: TGTACCAGCAGTTTCAGGACAGGAAATAATTCACCCCTCCACTTT. It specifies CTSSFRTGNNSPLHF.

The chain uses TRBV7-2 and TRBJ2-2; D unresolved. CDR1 is SGHTA, CDR2 FQGNSA, per germline. The CDR3 sequence is 13 residues long. Trimming took 2 bases from V and 10 from J, leaving 11 bases between them. The CDR3 here is CASSLSSLEELFF. CDR3 nucleotide sequence: TGTGCCAGCAGCTTAAGCTCCCTCGAGGAGCTGTTTTTT.

At least ten counts were recorded for this clonotype. This sequence joins TRBV28 and TRBJ2-7; 13 nucleotides match TRBD2. The CDR3 runs 16 residues. Germline lookup yields CDR1 MDHEN and CDR2 SYDVKM. After removal of 4 bases from V and 7 bases from J, the junction contained 10 bases not matched to a gene. For the CDR3, the DNA is TGTGCCAGCAGTTCGCCGAGGACTAGCGGGAGAGGAGAGCAGTACTTC. Translated, it gives CASSSPRTSGRGEQYF.

CDR3 nucleotide sequence: TGTGCCAGCAGTAGGGACGGGGACACCTCTGGAAACACCATATATTTT. Encoded protein: CASSRDGDTSGNTIYF. The chain uses TRBV28 and TRBJ1-3; perhaps TRBD1 as D (6 bases). The CDR3 has 16 amino acids. Trimming stripped 5 bases from V and 0 bases from J, with 14 bases between. CDR1 MDHEN and CDR2 SYDVKM come from the germline V gene.

This clonotype was detected many times. The chain links TRBV15 to TRBJ2-1; 7 bases are a match to TRBD2. The germline V gene has CDR1 LNHNV and CDR2 YYDKDF (reference sequence). The ends lost 4 bases at V and 4 bases at J; junction bases unmatched: 7. The CDR3 loop spans 15 amino acids. CDR3 nucleotides: TGTGCCACCAGCACCCAGCGGGGAGGGTACAATGAGCAGTTCTTC. Protein sequence: CATSTQRGGYNEQFF.

This clonotype was counted between two and nine times. The chain employs TRBV20-1 and TRBJ2-1, with D unresolved. V lost 0 bases to trimming and J lost 0 bases, with 6 bases between them. This CDR3 spans 14 amino acids. Germline V CDR1 and CDR2: DFQATT, SNEGSKA (reference sequence). For the CDR3, the DNA is TGCAGTGCTAGAGACTACAACTCCTACAATGAGCAGTTCTTC. It encodes CSARDYNSYNEQFF.

This clonotype was recorded many times. V usage is TRBV30 and J usage is TRBJ2-1; D possibly uses TRBD1 or TRBD2 (5 bases each). Trimming shortened V by 2 bases and J by 8 bases, and 13 bases separated the two germline ends. The CDR3 has 13 amino acids. CDR1 is GTSNPN, CDR2 SVGIG, per germline (reference sequence). As DNA, the CDR3 is TGTGCCTGGAGTAGGGGACCCCTTTATGAGCAGTTCTTC. Amino acids: CAWSRGPLYEQFF. The full variable domain, completed using reference TRBV30 and TRBJ2-1, is SQTIHQWPATLVQPVGSPLSLECTVEGTSNPNLYWYRQAAGRGLQLLFYSVGIGQISSEVPQNLSASRPQDRQFILSSKKLLLSDSGFYLCAWSRGPLYEQFFGPGTRLTVL.

This clonotype was observed at least ten times. The chain is built from TRBV7-2 and TRBJ2-5; D perhaps matches TRBD1 (5 bases). Per germline, CDR1 SGHTA and CDR2 FQGNSA. The germline V and J ends were trimmed by 5 bases and 7 bases, with 17 bases remaining between them. The CDR3 is 14 amino acids. The CDR3 sequence: CASSLPTDRGTQYF. The CDR3 region has the DNA TGTGCCAGCAGCCTTCCGACAGATAGGGGGACCCAGTACTTC.

This clonotype was recorded many times. The chain links TRBV18 to TRBJ2-7, with 9 positions matching TRBD1. V dropped 2 bases and J dropped 5; count of bases not matched to a gene: 4. Germline V gives CDR1 KGHSH, CDR2 LQKENI. The CDR3 sequence is 14 residues long. CDR3 sequence reads: CASSPGTGINEQYF. CDR3 nucleotide sequence: TGTGCCAGCTCACCAGGGACAGGGATCAACGAGCAGTACTTC.

The V and J genes are TRBV9 and TRBJ1-1; D remains ambiguous. Germline lookup yields CDR1 SGDLS and CDR2 YYNGEE. V was clipped by 0 bases and J by 5 bases, with 8 bases between them. The CDR3 length is 13 residues. Here the CDR3 reads CASSVAEGTEAFF. CDR3 nucleotide sequence: TGTGCCAGCAGCGTAGCCGAAGGGACTGAAGCTTTCTTT.

The gene calls are TRBV5-1 and TRBJ1-3; D uncertain. CDR3 length: 17 residues. The V end was cut by 3 bases, the J end by 0 bases, with 16 bases between. CDR1 and CDR2 from the germline V gene are SGHRS and YFSETQ. The CDR3 reads CASSSFSADSSGNTIYF. CDR3 bases: TGCGCCAGCAGCTCGTTTTCTGCTGACTCCTCTGGAAACACCATATATTTT.

The genes are TRBV2 and TRBJ1-1; D gene unclear. The CDR3 runs 13 residues. The germline V and J ends were trimmed by 2 bases and 4 bases, with 8 bases remaining between them. The germline V gene has CDR1 SNHLY and CDR2 FYNNEI. The CDR3: CASSESAFTEAFF. CDR3 in DNA: TGTGCCAGCAGTGAATCGGCCTTCACTGAAGCTTTCTTT.

This clonotype was observed at least ten times. The chain recombines TRBV20-1 with TRBJ2-1; D call uncertain. Germline values: CDR1 DFQATT, CDR2 SNEGSKA (reference sequence). Between the trimmed V and J ends, which lost 6 bases and 9 bases, there was a span of 24 bases. This CDR3 is built from 15 residues. The CDR3 nucleotides are TGCAGTGCCACCCGTATCGGAAGGTTGATCCTTGAGCAGTTCTTC. It translates to CSATRIGRLILEQFF.

This clonotype was picked up many times. The chain links TRBV30 to TRBJ2-7; D is ambiguous. V shed 2 bases and J shed 3 bases, with 5 bases lying between them. The CDR3 spans 11 residues. Germline CDR1 is GTSNPN and CDR2 is SVGIG (reference sequence). CDR3 nucleotide sequence: TGTGCCTGGAGTTCGGACTACGAGCAGTACTTC. It is translated as CAWSSDYEQYF. Using reference TRBV30 and TRBJ2-7 for the parts outside the CDR3, the full variable domain is SQTIHQWPATLVQPVGSPLSLECTVEGTSNPNLYWYRQAAGRGLQLLFYSVGIGQISSEVPQNLSASRPQDRQFILSSKKLLLSDSGFYLCAWSSDYEQYFGPGTRLTVT.

The table lists this clonotype with a few counts. V is TRBV7-3 and J is TRBJ1-3; D perhaps matches TRBD1 (5 bases). In germline, CDR1 is SGHTA, CDR2 FQGTGA. There are 15 residues in the CDR3. V was clipped by 1 base and J by 4 bases, with 11 bases between them. The CDR3 coding sequence is TGTGCCAGCAGCTTAAACGGGGGGTCAGGAAACACCATATATTTT. Translated, it gives CASSLNGGSGNTIYF.

This clonotype was recorded a few times. The gene calls are TRBV4-3 and TRBJ2-3, with D unclear. Deletions cut 1 base from V and 4 bases from J, with 9 bases between. Germline loops: CDR1 LGHNA, CDR2 YSLEER. The CDR3 loop spans 14 amino acids. The CDR3 coding sequence is TGCGCCAGCAGCCAAGCAGTGTGGGCAGATACGCAGTATTTT. This codes for CASSQAVWADTQYF.